The 17 T cell receptor beta chains below were found in one sample sequenced in a study of T cell changes during pregnancy in multiple sclerosis. Method: immunoSEQ multiplex PCR; TCRdb's copy keeps in-frame clones and lacks some. The sample shows some 41,000 clones, 80% to 90% of them seen only once. The material was CD4+ T cells from peripheral blood mononuclear cells, obtained in the first trimester of pregnancy. These TCRs come from a female donor with multiple sclerosis, enrolled in a pregnancy study.

V and J are TRBV10-2 and TRBJ2-3; 8 bases match TRBD2. The V gene end was trimmed by 6 bases and the J gene end by 2 bases; junction bases not matched to a gene: 4. This CDR3 region has 14 residues. Germline V gene lookup returns CDR1 WSHSY and CDR2 SAAADI. The CDR3 protein is CASSATSATDTQYF. CDR3 nucleotides: TGCGCCAGCAGCGCGACTAGCGCCACAGATACGCAGTATTTT.

The genes are TRBV6-4 and TRBJ1-1; perhaps TRBD1 as D (6 bases). The germline CDR1 and CDR2 sequences are MRHNA and SNTAGT. This CDR3 has 15 residues. Between the trimmed V and J ends, which lost 0 bases and 6 bases, there was a span of 14 bases. The CDR3 nucleotides read TGTGCCAGCAGTGACTCTGGCAGGGGTGAATCTGAAGCTTTCTTT. As protein: CASSDSGRGESEAFF.

This clone was seen only once. This rearrangement joins TRBV6-5 to TRBJ2-3, with a tentative D call TRBD2 (6 bases). This CDR3 spans 16 amino acids. Trimming stripped 0 bases from V and 2 bases from J, with 12 bases between. Germline CDR1 reads MNHEY; CDR2 reads SVGAGI. CDR3 sequence: CASSYSMAGTTDTQYF. In DNA form, the CDR3 reads TGTGCCAGCAGTTACTCGATGGCGGGAACCACAGATACGCAGTATTTT.

This rearrangement joins TRBV5-6 to TRBJ1-5; D call uncertain. The CDR3 spans 14 residues. The V gene lost 1 base and the J gene lost 5 bases, with 10 bases spanning the gap. The germline gives CDR1 SGHDT, CDR2 YYEEEE. Here the CDR3 DNA reads TGTGCCAGCAGCTTGTCACGGTCCGATCAGCCCCAGCATTTT. Translation: CASSLSRSDQPQHF.

CDR3 nucleotide sequence: TGTGCCAGTAGCCGGGACAGTCTAGATACGCAGTATTTT. Translated: CASSRDSLDTQYF. The chain uses TRBV19 and TRBJ2-3; 7 bases fit TRBD1. Germline V CDR1 and CDR2: LNHDA, SQIVND (reference sequence). Germline trimming cut 6 bases from V and 5 bases from J; bases unmatched to any gene: 5. The CDR3 contains 13 residues.

This rearrangement joins TRBV14 to TRBJ2-2, with TRBD2 identical over 14 bases. The CDR3 is 19 amino acids. Germline V gives CDR1 SGHDN, CDR2 FVKESK. V trimming: 1 base; J trimming: 4 bases; junction bases outside the gene matches: 8. The CDR3: CASSQVLGLAGGRTGELFF. CDR3 in DNA: TGTGCCAGCAGCCAAGTCCTCGGACTAGCGGGGGGCCGCACCGGGGAGCTGTTTTTT.

V usage is TRBV4-2 and J usage is TRBJ2-7; TRBD1 aligns across 9 bases. After removal of 5 bases from V and 3 bases from J, the junction contained 8 bases not matched to a gene. The CDR3 consists of 15 residues. The germline V gene has CDR1 LGHNA and CDR2 YNFKEQ. This CDR3 reads CASSVRDRVDYEQYF. CDR3 DNA sequence: TGTGCCAGCAGCGTCCGGGACAGGGTCGACTACGAGCAGTACTTC.

This chain uses TRBV30 with TRBJ1-3; possible D gene TRBD1, 5 bases. Trimming removed 2 bases from V and 3 bases from J, with 14 bases in between. The CDR3 covers 15 residues. Germline lookup yields CDR1 GTSNPN and CDR2 SVGIG (reference sequence). The CDR3 sequence: CAWSQKQEYGNTIYF. CDR3 coding DNA: TGTGCCTGGAGTCAAAAACAGGAGTATGGAAACACCATATATTTT.

The chain combines TRBV7-3 with TRBJ2-5; 9 bases fit TRBD2. Germline V gives CDR1 SGHTA, CDR2 FQGTGA. V lost 1 base and J lost 4; bases outside the gene matches: 7. This CDR3 has 16 amino acids. The CDR3 coding sequence is TGTGCCAGCAGCTTAATGGGCGGGGGGGCTGGAGAGACCCAGTACTTC. Protein product: CASSLMGGGAGETQYF.

This clone has only a few counts. The chain couples TRBV30 to TRBJ1-5; TRBD1 agrees at 8 bases. CDR3 size: 15 residues. V lost 2 bases and J lost 3; bases outside the gene matches: 6. Germline CDR1 and CDR2: GTSNPN and SVGIG (reference sequence). The DNA of the CDR3 is TGTGCCTGGAGTTTGGGACAGGCGGCCAATCAGCCCCAGCATTTT. Its translation is CAWSLGQAANQPQHF. The full variable domain, completed using reference TRBV30 and TRBJ1-5, is SQTIHQWPATLVQPVGSPLSLECTVEGTSNPNLYWYRQAAGRGLQLLFYSVGIGQISSEVPQNLSASRPQDRQFILSSKKLLLSDSGFYLCAWSLGQAANQPQHFGDGTRLSIL.

V is TRBV30 and J is TRBJ2-7, with D tentatively TRBD1 (6 bases). Trimming stripped 3 bases from V and 3 bases from J, with 9 bases between. CDR3 size: 12 residues. Germline V gene data show CDR1 as GTSNPN and CDR2 as SVGIG (reference sequence). DNA of the CDR3: TGTGCCTGGAGCAGCAGGGGCTACGAGCAGTACTTC. Translation gives CAWSSRGYEQYF.

This clone was seen a few times. This chain uses TRBV10-3 with TRBJ1-3; D uncertain. CDR1 is ENHRY, CDR2 SYGVKD, per germline. Trimming removed 8 bases from V and 0 bases from J, with 14 bases in between. The CDR3 runs 15 residues. Written as DNA, the CDR3 is TGTGCCATCTCCGGCCAGGATCGCTCTGGAAACACCATATATTTT. It encodes CAISGQDRSGNTIYF.

V gene TRBV11-2 combines with J gene TRBJ2-4; 9 nucleotides agree with TRBD2. CDR1 and CDR2 (germline): SGHAT, FQNNGV. Trimming at V came to 3 bases and at J to 6 bases, leaving 12 bases not matched to a gene. This CDR3 has 17 residues. CDR3 amino acids: CASSLIFAGGPGNIQYF. The CDR3 nucleotides read TGTGCCAGCAGCTTGATATTCGCGGGAGGGCCCGGAAACATTCAGTACTTC. Supplemented by reference TRBV11-2 and TRBJ2-4, the full variable domain reads EAGVAQSPRYKIIEKRQSVAFWCNPISGHATLYWYQQILGQGPKLLIQFQNNGVVDDSQLPKDRFSAERLKGVDSTLKIQPAKLEDSAVYLCASSLIFAGGPGNIQYFGAGTRLSVL.

The chain links TRBV7-9 to TRBJ1-2; possibly TRBD1 for D (5 bases). This CDR3 has 17 amino acids. Trimming cost V 1 base and J 0 bases, with 15 bases left between them. Per the germline V gene, CDR1 is SEHNR and CDR2 is FQNEAQ (reference sequence). The CDR3 region has the DNA TGTGCCAGCAGCTTAGGGGTGGCTAGGGACTCTAACTATGGCTACACCTTC. This encodes CASSLGVARDSNYGYTF.

J is TRBJ1-1 and V is TRBV5-6, with 7 bases aligning to TRBD1. J lost 0 bases, V lost 4 bases, and 6 bases had no gene match. CDR1 SGHDT and CDR2 YYEEEE come from the germline V gene. This CDR3 spans 15 amino acids. CDR3 nucleotide sequence: TGTGCCAGCAGCATCTGGACAGGAATGAACACTGAAGCTTTCTTT. Encoded protein: CASSIWTGMNTEAFF.

The chain couples TRBV6-5 to TRBJ1-2; no clear D. The CDR3 extends over 15 amino acids. Trimming shortened V by 6 bases and J by 7 bases, and 21 bases separated the two germline ends. Germline CDR1 and CDR2: MNHEY and SVGAGI. The CDR3 DNA reads as TGTGCCAGCAGCTCGCCCCTCAAAACGAGGTTTGGCTACACCTTC. Protein product: CASSSPLKTRFGYTF.

The gene calls are TRBV5-1 and TRBJ2-5, with 15 bases matching TRBD2. The CDR3 has 18 residues. The J segment lost 2 bases and the V segment lost 3 bases, leaving 8 bases of the junction unmatched. Germline lookup yields CDR1 SGHRS and CDR2 YFSETQ. The CDR3 loop reads CASSSGLAGGPGQETQYF. CDR3 DNA sequence: TGCGCCAGCAGCTCCGGACTAGCGGGAGGGCCGGGACAAGAGACCCAGTACTTC.